The clone carrying this T cell receptor beta chain was seen ten or more times. Using its own MiXCR run on the 5' RACE reads, TCRdb lists one record per CDR3 protein. Of about 54,000 distinct CDR3 sequences listed, roughly a sixth are singletons. Trimming pared 7 bases from V and 4 bases from J, leaving 14 bases between. CDR3 length: 13 residues. The germline V gene encodes CDR1 SGHRS and CDR2 YFSETQ. The source is a female donor with breast cancer. Sequenced sample: naive CD4+ T cells sorted from blood. The subset denotes: naive CD4+ T cells, CD4+CD45RA+CD25-. The chain is built from TRBV5-1 and TRBJ1-1; D gene unclear. For the CDR3, the DNA is TGCGCCAGCTCCCCGAAGGGAGGCACTGAAGCTTTCTTT. Translation: CASSPKGGTEAFF.